This is a list of T cell receptor beta chains from one sample in a study of T-cell memory formation after mild COVID-19. TCRdb reanalysed the 5' RACE reads using MiXCR and keeps one entry per CDR3 protein. The repertoire includes around 200,000 distinct CDR3 sequences, 27% of them detected once, and 9.5% to 12% sits in the top ten. The sample was PBMCs or a T cell subset sorted from them (not recorded which). These TCRs come from an adult woman who had mild COVID-19 (a few samples of this study predate the infection). Cell type and time point are not known. Both conserved end residues are part of each CDR3. A D gene is named only where the DNA matches it firmly. A row's size may be missing; if present it is once, few, many or a size class.

clone_size j_call d_call v_call cdr3_nt cdr3_aa
NA TRBJ2-3 TRBD2 TRBV20-1 TGCAGTGCTAGAGCCCCAACTTTACTAGCGGGGGGGCGGACAGATACGCAGTATTTT CSARAPTLLAGGRTDTQYF
few TRBJ2-7 NA TRBV21-1 TGTGCCAGCAGCAACCGGGGGCAGGGGGTCGTAGTCCACGAGCAGTACTTC CASSNRGQGVVVHEQYF
few TRBJ2-3 NA TRBV7-2 TGTGCCAGCAGAACTTCCTTGTCCGAGCAGTATTTT CASRTSLSEQYF
NA TRBJ1-1 NA TRBV10-3 TGTGCCATCAGTGAGACCGGGACGGCGAACACTGAAGCTTTCTTT CAISETGTANTEAFF
NA TRBJ2-5 NA TRBV5-4 TGTGCCAGCAGCTTCTCCGGGACCGAGTTTGAGACCCAGTACTTC CASSFSGTEFETQYF
NA TRBJ1-2 TRBD1 TRBV7-9 TGTGCCAGCAGCGGAGGACAGGGTTCTGGCTACACCTTC CASSGGQGSGYTF
NA TRBJ2-7 NA TRBV20-1 TGCAGTGCTAGAGGAGTGGGAGTGAGCTCCTACGAGCAGTACTTC CSARGVGVSSYEQYF
NA TRBJ2-3 TRBD2 TRBV20-1 TGCAGTGCTAGTCTACTAGCGGGAGCTGGAGATACGCAGTATTTT CSASLLAGAGDTQYF
NA TRBJ1-2 NA TRBV6-5 TGTGCCAGCAGTTACGCTAGCCCTGGGTATGGTGGCTACACCTTC CASSYASPGYGGYTF
NA TRBJ2-1 NA TRBV24-1 TGTGCCACCAGTGATGGCTCGAGTGAGCAGTTCTTC CATSDGSSEQFF
few TRBJ2-2 NA TRBV4-1 TGCGCCAGCAGCCAGGGGGGGGCACCCGGGGAGCTGTTTTTT CASSQGGAPGELFF
few TRBJ2-2 NA TRBV24-1 TGTGCCACCAGTTTAATTTCGGGGGTCGACACCGGGGAGCTGTTTTTT CATSLISGVDTGELFF
few TRBJ2-7 TRBD2 TRBV20-1 TGCAGTGCTTTCCTAGCGGGAACCTCCTACGAGCAGTACTTC CSAFLAGTSYEQYF
few TRBJ2-3 TRBD2 TRBV5-1 TGCGCCAGCACCAGGGCGGGGGTCGCAGATACGCAGTATTTT CASTRAGVADTQYF
NA TRBJ2-5 TRBD2 TRBV7-9 TGTGCCAGCAGCCCCCCCGCGGGAGAAGAGACCCAGTACTTC CASSPPAGEETQYF
NA TRBJ1-1 NA TRBV7-2 TGTGCCAGCAGCTTACCGGGACGGCTGAACACTGAAGCTTTCTTT CASSLPGRLNTEAFF
NA TRBJ2-7 NA TRBV21-1 TGTGCCAGCAGCAAGAGTGGAGCACGTTACGAGCAGTACTTC CASSKSGARYEQYF
NA TRBJ2-7 TRBD2 TRBV5-4 TGTGCCAGCAGCGTGGGTGGCGGGAGTGGGTACGAGCAGTACTTC CASSVGGGSGYEQYF
NA TRBJ2-3 NA TRBV6-5 TGTGCCAGCAGTTCTCCAGATACGCAGTATTTT CASSSPDTQYF
NA TRBJ1-6 NA TRBV4-1 TGCGCCAGCAGCCAAGGAAGGGCGGGAGGCGATTCACCCCTCCACTTT CASSQGRAGGDSPLHF
NA TRBJ1-2 NA TRBV12-3/TRBV12-4 TGTGCCAGCAGCCCAGGGGATGGAGGCTACACCTTC CASSPGDGGYTF
NA TRBJ1-1 NA TRBV7-2 TGTGCCAGCAGCCTAAGGGGCAGACTAGAAGCTTTCTTT CASSLRGRLEAFF
NA TRBJ1-2 TRBD1 TRBV7-6 TGTGCCAGCAGCTTAGGCAGGGGGGCCGCGGGCTATGGCTACACCTTC CASSLGRGAAGYGYTF
NA TRBJ2-5 NA TRBV27 TGTGCCAGCAGTTTCGACGGGAGTGGGGAGACCCAGTACTTC CASSFDGSGETQYF
NA TRBJ2-1 TRBD2 TRBV7-2 TGTGCCAGCAGCCCAGCCGAACTAGCGGGAGTGAATGAGCAGTTCTTC CASSPAELAGVNEQFF
NA TRBJ2-1 NA TRBV12-3/TRBV12-4 TGTGCCAGCGTTTCGCGGGGTTCCTACAATGAGCAGTTCTTC CASVSRGSYNEQFF
many TRBJ2-1 NA TRBV5-1 TGCGCCAGCAGCTTGGCGATCGGACCGGTTACCTACAATGAGCAGTTCTTC CASSLAIGPVTYNEQFF
few TRBJ2-1 TRBD2 TRBV12-5 TGTGCTAGTGGTTTCTCCCCTCAGCGGGAGTTTTACAATGAGCAGTTCTTC CASGFSPQREFYNEQFF
NA TRBJ2-7 NA TRBV7-8 TGTGCCAGCAGCCAGAGACAGGCGGGGGATTACGAGCAGTACTTC CASSQRQAGDYEQYF
once TRBJ1-1 NA TRBV3-1 TGTGCCAGCAGCCAAGTTCAGGGATTCACTGAAGCTTTCTTT CASSQVQGFTEAFF
few TRBJ2-7 NA TRBV20-1 TGCAGCGCAAAGGGATTAGACGACGAGCAGTACTTC CSAKGLDDEQYF
many TRBJ1-2 NA TRBV5-4 TGTGCCAGCAGCTTGGCGAAGAACTATGGCTACACCTTC CASSLAKNYGYTF
NA TRBJ2-7 NA TRBV3-1 TGTGCCAGCAGCCAGGGACATAGCTTCTACGAGCAGTACTTC CASSQGHSFYEQYF
NA TRBJ2-7 NA TRBV12-2 TGTGCAAGTCGCTCACCGACAGGGTCGAGTGAGCAGTACTTC CASRSPTGSSEQYF
few TRBJ2-2 TRBD1 TRBV25-1 TGTGCCAGCAGTGTAAACAGGGGGAACGGGGAGCTGTTTTTT CASSVNRGNGELFF
few TRBJ2-5 NA TRBV24-1 TGTGCCACCAGTGATCCTTGGACGTCTGAAGAGACCCAGTACTTC CATSDPWTSEETQYF
few TRBJ1-1 NA TRBV12-3/TRBV12-4 TGTGCCAGCAGACCCCCGGGGTGGGGCAACAAGCACAAGAACACTGAAGCTTTCTTT CASRPPGWGNKHKNTEAFF
NA TRBJ2-3 NA TRBV28 TGTGCCAGCAGCCCGGGGGACACGAGCACAGATACGCAGTATTTT CASSPGDTSTDTQYF
few TRBJ2-1 NA TRBV7-8 TGTGCCAGCAGTCTAGGGGGTGGGAGCCTCCACAATGAGCAGTTCTTC CASSLGGGSLHNEQFF
NA TRBJ1-1 NA TRBV12-3/TRBV12-4 TGTGCCAGCAGTGCGGGACGGATGAACACTGAAGCTTTCTTT CASSAGRMNTEAFF
few TRBJ2-3 TRBD2 TRBV5-1 TGCGCCAGCACCCCGGGACTAGGGAGAGATACGCAGTATTTT CASTPGLGRDTQYF
few TRBJ1-3 NA TRBV7-9 TGTGCCAGCAGCCCCGGGCAACCCCCTGGAAACACCATATATTTT CASSPGQPPGNTIYF
NA TRBJ1-2 NA TRBV6-2/TRBV6-3 TGTGCCAGCAGTCCCTCCGGGGCGAGGGCCGTCAACTATGGCTACACCTTC CASSPSGARAVNYGYTF
NA TRBJ1-4 NA TRBV6-6 TGTGCCAGCAGTTACGTGCAGGGGAGGGAAAAACTGTTTTTT CASSYVQGREKLFF
few TRBJ2-1 TRBD1 TRBV28 TGTGCCAGCACGCCCCTAGACAGGGGATACAATGAGCAGTTCTTC CASTPLDRGYNEQFF
NA TRBJ2-5 TRBD2 TRBV3-1 TGTGCCAGCAGCTACCCCGCGGGGGGGCAAGAGACCCAGTACTTC CASSYPAGGQETQYF
NA TRBJ2-7 NA TRBV2 TGTGCCAGCAGTGAGGGCAGGGGGGCCTACGAGCAGTACTTC CASSEGRGAYEQYF
few TRBJ1-2 NA TRBV6-5 TGTGCCAGCAGTTACTCTCACGGACCTAACTATGGCTACACCTTC CASSYSHGPNYGYTF
few TRBJ2-7 NA TRBV5-1 TGCGCCAGCAGCCAGACGGGACAAGCCTACGAGCAGTACTTC CASSQTGQAYEQYF
few TRBJ2-5 TRBD2 TRBV29-1 TGCAGCGTTAAAGGACTAGCGGGAGAGAGGGAAGAGACCCAGTACTTC CSVKGLAGEREETQYF
many TRBJ2-3 NA TRBV24-1 TGTGCCACCAGTGATCGGAGCGCTGTGGATACGCAGTATTTT CATSDRSAVDTQYF
NA TRBJ1-2 NA TRBV19 TGTGCCAGTAGGTATGGGGGAGCGGCTGGCTACACCTTC CASRYGGAAGYTF
few TRBJ1-3 TRBD1 TRBV29-1 TGCAGCGTTGAAGATCTTGGGACAGGGTTCTCTGGAAACACCATATATTTT CSVEDLGTGFSGNTIYF
NA TRBJ2-7 NA TRBV30 TGTGCCTGGAGTGTCGGAACGGGGTTCGAGCAGTACTTC CAWSVGTGFEQYF
few TRBJ1-1 NA TRBV6-6 TGTGCCAGCAAAACCGGTGGACAGATTATGAACACTGAAGCTTTCTTT CASKTGGQIMNTEAFF